This record concerns one TCR beta chain sequence. Its cognate antigen is unknown. The length of the CDR3 is 16 residues. Trimming shortened V by 0 bases and J by 0 bases, and 11 bases separated the two germline ends. Germline V gives CDR1 MNHEY, CDR2 SVGAGI. Repertoires were generated with immunoSEQ multiplex PCR, while TCRdb's copy carries only in-frame clones and drops some. In the table there are 25,000 to 35,000 clones, 90% of which are singletons. Sample time point: week 11, during vaccination. The study gave 300 ug of mutant IDH1 20-mer peptide per vaccine dose, with topical imiquimod. Tumors from donors were new WHO grade 3 or 4 IDH1-mutant astrocytomas with ATRX loss. The sample comes from a study of a mutant IDH1 vaccine in newly diagnosed glioma. Study-wide background: Vaccination began 4-6 weeks post radiotherapy alone, or with temozolomide cycles.

This clonotype was obtained from a man younger than 35 with glioma. The sequences come from PBMCs, collected from a glioma patient whose treatment included an IDH1 peptide vaccine. The J gene is TRBJ1-1, the V gene TRBV6-5; D ambiguous. The CDR3 DNA reads TGTGCCAGCAGTTACTCGATTGGGCAGATGAACACTGAAGCTTTCTTT. Amino acids: CASSYSIGQMNTEAFF.